This T cell receptor beta chain was identified in a study of cytomegalovirus exposure and HLA in healthy donors. PCR primers comprised 60 Vbeta and 13 Jbeta primers. Repertoires were generated with immunoSEQ multiplex PCR, while TCRdb's copy carries only in-frame clones and drops some. Here the sample spans about 230,000 clones, over 65% being singletons. The study, taken as a whole, reports: Across donors, sequencing depth was assumed by presence/absence analyses to be roughly uniform.

In regard to this clone: Its antigen is not identified.

This CDR3 comprises 15 residues. The ends were cut back, 0 bases at V and 0 bases at J, with 9 bases in the middle. Per germline, CDR1 LGHNA and CDR2 YSLEER. This receptor was obtained from a woman aged 60-75 years in good health and CMV-seropositive. The chain carries TRBV4-3 and TRBJ2-7; D might be TRBD1 (5 bases). The specimen was PBMCs. The CDR3 DNA reads as TGCGCCAGCAGCCAAGACAGGGTCAGCTCCTACGAGCAGTACTTC. Translating it yields CASSQDRVSSYEQYF.